This T cell receptor (beta chain) was sequenced in a study of cytomegalovirus exposure and HLA in healthy donors. Vbeta (60) and Jbeta (13) primers were used in the PCR. Generated by immunoSEQ multiplex PCR, the TCRdb table keeps only in-frame clones and is missing some. The sample holds some 150,000 clones, under 70% seen once. The sequencing sample was made of PBMCs. The TCR comes from a woman aged 25 to 39 in good health and CMV-seropositive.

The CDR3 sequence is CASSFSGVNMDEQYF. The CDR3 coding sequence is TGCGCCAGCAGCTTTTCGGGGGTAAATATGGACGAGCAGTACTTC. The chain carries TRBV5-1 and TRBJ2-7; tentatively, D is TRBD2 (6 bases). The V gene's germline CDR1 is SGHRS and CDR2 YFSETQ. V was cut by 2 bases and J by 5 bases, with 17 bases left in between. The CDR3 spans 15 residues.